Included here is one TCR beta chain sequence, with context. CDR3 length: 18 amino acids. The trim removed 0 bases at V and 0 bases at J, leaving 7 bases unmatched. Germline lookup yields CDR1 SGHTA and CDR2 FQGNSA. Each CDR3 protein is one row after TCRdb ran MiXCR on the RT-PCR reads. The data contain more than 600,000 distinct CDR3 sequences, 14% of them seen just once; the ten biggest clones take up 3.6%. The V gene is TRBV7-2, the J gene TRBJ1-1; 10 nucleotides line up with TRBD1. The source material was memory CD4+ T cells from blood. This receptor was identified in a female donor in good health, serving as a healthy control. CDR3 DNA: TGTGCCAGCAGCTTAGCCAAGGGACAGGGGATTTTGAACACTGAAGCTTTCTTT. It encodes CASSLAKGQGILNTEAFF.